A single sample is the source of the 5 T cell receptor beta chains below, sequenced in a study of patients and donors after allogeneic stem cell transplantation. One entry per CDR3 protein, called by TCRdb with MiXCR from the RT-PCR reads. The sample has more than 150,000 distinct CDR3 sequences, around two fifths seen once. Sequences were obtained from blood, either unsorted or a sorted T cell fraction (not recorded which). Receptors were obtained from a human donor who was either an allogeneic HSCT recipient or a stem cell or donor lymphocyte infusion donor (not recorded which). It is not recorded whose cells these are; they may come from a transplant donor.

J is TRBJ1-1 and V is TRBV19; TRBD1 agrees at 7 bases. The CDR3 length is 14 residues. J gave up 5 bases and V 5 bases, and 8 bases lay outside the gene matches. The germline V gene has CDR1 LNHDA and CDR2 SQIVND (reference sequence). CDR3 in amino acids: CASSPGTDWTEAFF. CDR3 in DNA: TGTGCCAGTAGTCCAGGGACAGATTGGACTGAAGCTTTCTTT.

This rearrangement joins TRBV5-1 to TRBJ1-1; D is unclear. The CDR3 extends over 14 amino acids. Germline CDR1 reads SGHRS; CDR2 reads YFSETQ. Deletions cut 3 bases from V and 0 bases from J, with 9 bases between. The DNA of the CDR3 is TGCGCCAGCAGCTCAGCCCTAATGAACACTGAAGCTTTCTTT. It codes for CASSSALMNTEAFF.

This clonotype was counted a single time. This chain links TRBV29-1 with TRBJ2-7; TRBD2 agrees at 10 bases. V lost 5 bases and J lost 0; bases outside the gene matches: 10. Germline assignment: CDR1 SQVTM and CDR2 ANQGSEA. This CDR3 contains 16 residues. The CDR3 DNA reads TGCAGCGTTATCGGGACTAGCGTTCAAAGCTCCTACGAGCAGTACTTC. The encoded protein is CSVIGTSVQSSYEQYF.

This rearrangement joins TRBV12-3 or TRBV12-4 to TRBJ2-3; the D is unclear. Trimming stripped 6 bases from V and 2 bases from J, with 0 bases between. The CDR3 contains 10 residues. CDR3 coding DNA: TGTGCCAGCAGCACAGATACGCAGTATTTT. It encodes CASSTDTQYF.

This chain joins TRBV19 and TRBJ1-1; D call uncertain. V lost 0 bases and J 6 bases, leaving 8 bases between the germline ends. This CDR3 is 13 amino acids long. From germline, CDR1 is LNHDA and CDR2 SQIVND (reference sequence). The CDR3 protein is CASSIDRWAEAFF. The CDR3 bases are TGTGCCAGTAGTATAGATCGTTGGGCTGAAGCTTTCTTT. The complete variable domain, with remaining parts taken from reference TRBV19 and TRBJ1-1, reads DGGITQSPKYLFRKEGQNVTLSCEQNLNHDAMYWYRQDPGQGLRLIYYSQIVNDFQKGDIAEGYSVSREKKESFPLTVTSAQKNPTAFYLCASSIDRWAEAFFGQGTRLTVV.